This TCR beta chain derives from a study of regulatory T cells in long-lasting Graves disease. At the level of the study: A definition of persistent Graves' disease required over 5 years of antithyroid drugs plus positive TSH receptor antibodies.

The study's findings and limits: In persistent patients, shared public clonotypes (roughly 2,800) outnumbered those in new patients (almost 1,000).

For this clonotype: No antigen is known for it. Since a far larger clone is one base different, this is likely a read error.

In building TCR beta libraries, iRepertoire HTBI primers were used together with Arm-PCR of CDR3 regions. Each CDR3 protein gets one entry after TCRdb re-called the multiplex PCR reads with MiXCR. The sample lists under 500,000 distinct CDR3 sequences; about a fifth were seen once. Germline CDR1 reads SGHNT; CDR2 reads YENEEA. The CDR3 consists of 15 residues. Time point described: persistent/refractory GD, antithyroid drugs over 5 years with positive TRAb. RNA isolated from PBMCs was used to make the TCR library. Tubes containing EDTA received 8 to 9.5 milliliters of drawn peripheral blood. The gene calls are TRBV11-3 and TRBJ2-7; 8 nucleotides align to TRBD2. Sequenced here: peripheral blood mononuclear cells (PBMCs), sampled when the disease was refractory, from a patient treated with antithyroid drugs. This receptor was obtained from a female donor with Graves disease. CDR3 sequence: CASGALAGRSYGQYF. The CDR3 nucleotides are TGTGCCAGCGGGGCTTTAGCGGGACGCTCCTACGGGCAGTACTTC.